The T cell receptor (beta chain) under discussion was sequenced for a study of regulatory T cells in long-lasting Graves disease. Points from the study as a whole: Since the sample size was small, accuracy may have been reduced. TRBV28, TRBJ1-2 and TRBJ2-5 were favored in persistent disease.

In this sample, this clonotype turned up many times. Its antigen remains unidentified. The authors built TCR beta libraries using iRepertoire HTBI primers and Arm-PCR of CDR3 regions. TCRdb passed the multiplex PCR reads through MiXCR, listing each CDR3 protein once. The sample records roughly 400,000 distinct CDR3 sequences, roughly 21% being singletons. The CDR3 spans 12 residues. CDR1 and CDR2 (germline): MDHEN, SYDVKM. V was clipped by 6 bases and J by 7 bases; unmatched bases: 5. This sample's time point: persistent/refractory GD, antithyroid drugs over 5 years with positive TRAb. With RNA extracted from PBMCs as input, the TCR library was made.

The input for sequencing was peripheral blood mononuclear cells (PBMCs), taken when the disease was refractory, from a patient treated with antithyroid drugs. The source is a female donor with Graves disease. The chain links TRBV28 to TRBJ1-1; 7 bases agree with TRBD1. This CDR3 reads CASRTNRGEAFF. The CDR3 coding sequence is TGTGCCAGCAGGACCAACAGGGGTGAAGCTTTCTTT. Looking up the rest from reference TRBV28 and TRBJ1-1 gives the full variable domain: DVKVTQSSRYLVKRTGEKVFLECVQDMDHENMFWYRQDPGLGLRLIYFSYDVKMKEKGDIPEGYSVSREKKERFSLILESASTNQTSMYLCASRTNRGEAFFGQGTRLTVV.